This T cell receptor (beta chain) derives from a study of long-term antiretroviral therapy in people with HIV. Sequencing relied on immunoSEQ assay v3.0, run at survey level. Only in-frame clones appear in the TCRdb table, and some are missing; sequencing was by immunoSEQ multiplex PCR. The sample lists about 21,000 clones; around 81% were seen once. This CDR3 comprises 15 residues. V lost 5 bases and J lost 2; bases outside the gene matches: 5. Germline values: CDR1 SGHTA, CDR2 FQGNSA. Points from the study as a whole: Relative to control repertoires, HIV repertoires exhibited narrower CDR3 length ranges.

A few counts support this clone. Its antigen is unknown. The source of this sequence is a man aged 40-49 years with HIV. Sequenced material: unsorted PBMCs, taken 0.1 years before starting antiretroviral therapy. J is TRBJ2-2 and V is TRBV7-2, with 7 bases aligning to TRBD1. The CDR3 spells CASSQGQLNTGELFF. The CDR3 DNA sequence: TGTGCCAGCAGCCAGGGACAGCTTAACACCGGGGAGCTGTTTTTT.